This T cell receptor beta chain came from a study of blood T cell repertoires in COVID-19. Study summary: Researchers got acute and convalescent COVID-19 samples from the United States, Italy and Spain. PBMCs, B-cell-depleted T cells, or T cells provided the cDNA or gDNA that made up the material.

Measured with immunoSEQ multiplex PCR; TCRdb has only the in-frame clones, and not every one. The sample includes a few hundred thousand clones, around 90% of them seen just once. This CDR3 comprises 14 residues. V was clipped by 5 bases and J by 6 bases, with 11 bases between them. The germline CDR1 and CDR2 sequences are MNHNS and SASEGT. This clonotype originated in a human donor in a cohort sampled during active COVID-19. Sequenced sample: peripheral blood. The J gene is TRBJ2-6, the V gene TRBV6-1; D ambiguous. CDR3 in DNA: TGTGCCAGCAGTATTAGCTCCAAGGCCAACGTCCTGACTTTC. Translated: CASSISSKANVLTF.